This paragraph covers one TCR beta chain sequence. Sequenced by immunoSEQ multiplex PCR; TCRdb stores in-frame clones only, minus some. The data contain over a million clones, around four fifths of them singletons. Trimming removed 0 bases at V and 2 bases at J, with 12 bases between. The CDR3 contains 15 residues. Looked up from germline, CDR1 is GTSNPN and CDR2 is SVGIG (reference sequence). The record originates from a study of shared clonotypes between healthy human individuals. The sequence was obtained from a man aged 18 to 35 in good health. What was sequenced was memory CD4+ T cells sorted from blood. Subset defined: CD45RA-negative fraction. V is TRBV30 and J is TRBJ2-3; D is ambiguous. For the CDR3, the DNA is TGTGCCTGGAGTGTACTTTCCCGTTACACAGATACGCAGTATTTT. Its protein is CAWSVLSRYTDTQYF.